This T cell receptor (beta chain) was documented in a study of T cells in Graves' hyperthyroidism and ophthalmopathy. There were TCR beta CDR3 regions amplified from RNA transcripts. An initial round of RT-PCR targeting the TCR CDR3 relied on the HTBI primer set. TCRdb re-called the multiplex PCR reads through MiXCR, storing one row per CDR3 protein. The sample consists of around 690,000 distinct CDR3 sequences, around 21% of them appearing once. General observations from the study: Blood also held most thyroid clonotypes expanded beyond 0.001.

The junction had 19 bases not matched to a gene; V was cut back by 0 bases and J by 1 base. In germline, CDR1 is DFQATT, CDR2 SNEGSKA (reference sequence). The CDR3 is 23 residues long. In its sample, this clonotype was seen a few times. Its antigen remains unknown. The chain links TRBV20-1 to TRBJ2-3, with 16 bases identical to TRBD2. This receptor was identified in a man aged 25-45 years with Graves' ophthalmopathy. Sequencing was carried out using blood. CDR3 residues: CSARDLSGLAGGDPRLGTDTQYF. The DNA for the CDR3 is TGCAGTGCTAGAGATCTGTCGGGACTAGCGGGAGGGGATCCTCGTTTAGGCACAGATACGCAGTATTTT.